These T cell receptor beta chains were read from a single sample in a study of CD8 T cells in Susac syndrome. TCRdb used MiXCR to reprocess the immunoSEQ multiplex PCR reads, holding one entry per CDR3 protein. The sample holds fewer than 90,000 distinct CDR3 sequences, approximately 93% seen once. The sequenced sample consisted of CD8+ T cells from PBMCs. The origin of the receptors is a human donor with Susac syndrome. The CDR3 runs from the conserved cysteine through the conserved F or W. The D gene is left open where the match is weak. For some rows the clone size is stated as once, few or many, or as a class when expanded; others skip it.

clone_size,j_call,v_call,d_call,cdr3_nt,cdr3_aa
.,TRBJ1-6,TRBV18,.,TGTGCCAGCTCACCTTCCAGGGGCGGCTATAATTCACCCCTCCACTTT,CASSPSRGGYNSPLHF
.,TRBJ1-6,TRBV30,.,TGTGCCTGGAGTGAGGAGTCCCTCCACTTT,CAWSEESLHF
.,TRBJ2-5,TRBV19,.,TGTGCCAGTACTGACACGGTAGAAGAGACCCAGTACTTC,CASTDTVEETQYF
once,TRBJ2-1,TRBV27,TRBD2,TGTGCCAGCAGTTTATCTGCGGGAGTCTACTACAATGAGCAGTTCTTC,CASSLSAGVYYNEQFF
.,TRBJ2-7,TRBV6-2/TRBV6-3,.,TGTGCCAGCAGTTACTCCGGGACGGGGATCGATGCCGAGCAGTACTTC,CASSYSGTGIDAEQYF
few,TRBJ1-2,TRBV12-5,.,TGTGCTAGTGGTCCGGGCCTCCACGGGATCTATGGCTACACCTTC,CASGPGLHGIYGYTF
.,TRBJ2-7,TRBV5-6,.,TGTGCCAGCAGCTTGGCCAGGGGATTCTCCTACGAGCAGTACTTC,CASSLARGFSYEQYF
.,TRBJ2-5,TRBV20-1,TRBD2,TGCAGTGCTAGAGGACTAGCGGGAAAACGGTGGGAGACCCAGTACTTC,CSARGLAGKRWETQYF
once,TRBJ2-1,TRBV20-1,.,TGCAGTGCTAACTGGCAGGGCTCCGGCAATGAGCAGTTCTTC,CSANWQGSGNEQFF
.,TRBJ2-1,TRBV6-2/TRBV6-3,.,TGTGCCAGCAGCCACCCCCGAGCGCCCTACAATGAGCAGTTCTTC,CASSHPRAPYNEQFF
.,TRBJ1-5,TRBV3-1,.,TGTGCCAGCAGCCCGGACGGAAGTTTAAATCAGCCCCAGCATTTT,CASSPDGSLNQPQHF
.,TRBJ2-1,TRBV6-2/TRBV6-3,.,TGTGCCAGCATTGGTCCTTCCGACTGGTACAATGAGCAGTTCTTC,CASIGPSDWYNEQFF
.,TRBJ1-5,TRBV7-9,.,TGTGCCAGCAGCTTAGGGGGGGGGATTCGCAATCAGCCCCAGCATTTT,CASSLGGGIRNQPQHF
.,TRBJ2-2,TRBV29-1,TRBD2,TGCAGCGTTGGCGGGGGAAACACCGGGGAGCTGTTTTTT,CSVGGGNTGELFF
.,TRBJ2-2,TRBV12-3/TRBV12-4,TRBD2,TGTGCCAGCAGTTTGGGCTTAGCGGGAGGGAACACCGGGGAGCTGTTTTTT,CASSLGLAGGNTGELFF
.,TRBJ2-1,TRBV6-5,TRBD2,TGTGCCAGCAGTTACTCCATGGGAGGGCCCGATGAGCAGTTCTTC,CASSYSMGGPDEQFF
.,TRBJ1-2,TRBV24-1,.,TGTGCCACCAGTGATTCAAGCCGGAACTATGGCTACACCTTC,CATSDSSRNYGYTF
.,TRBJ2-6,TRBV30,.,TGTGCCTGGGACCGGGCCTTTGGCCCTGGGGCCAACGTCCTGACTTTC,CAWDRAFGPGANVLTF
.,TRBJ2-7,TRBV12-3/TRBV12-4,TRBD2,TGTGCCAGCAGCCTAGGGGGGGGCCGTGTGGGGACTAGCGGGAGGGCTAGAGAGCAGTACTTC,CASSLGGGRVGTSGRAREQYF
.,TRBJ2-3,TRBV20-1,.,TGCAGTGCTAGAGATAACAGGGATGGCGCAGATACGCAGTATTTT,CSARDNRDGADTQYF
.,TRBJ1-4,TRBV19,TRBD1,TGTGCCAGTAGTAGCTCCGGGACAGCAAATGAAAAACTGTTTTTT,CASSSSGTANEKLFF
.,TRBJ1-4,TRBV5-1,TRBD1,TGCGCCAGCAGCTCGGACAGGGTACGGGAAAAACTGTTTTTT,CASSSDRVREKLFF
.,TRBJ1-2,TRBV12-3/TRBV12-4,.,TGTGCCAGCAGTCCTCCGAGGGTAAACTATGGCTACACCTTC,CASSPPRVNYGYTF
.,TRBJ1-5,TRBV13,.,TGTGCCAGCAGCCCGAGAGGGGATCAGCCCCAGCATTTT,CASSPRGDQPQHF
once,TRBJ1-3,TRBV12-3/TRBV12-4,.,TGTGCCAGCAGTTTCGGAGGCTCTGGAAACACCATATATTTT,CASSFGGSGNTIYF
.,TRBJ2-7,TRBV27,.,TGTGCCAGCAGTTTAGGACACCACAAGTGGTACGAGCAGTACTTC,CASSLGHHKWYEQYF
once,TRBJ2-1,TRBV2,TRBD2,TGTGCCAGCAGTGAAACGGGACTAGTGAGCTTC,CASSETGLVSF
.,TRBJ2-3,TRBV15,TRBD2,TGTGCCACCAGTCTAGCGGGGGCTGCGGCAGATACGCAGTATTTT,CATSLAGAAADTQYF
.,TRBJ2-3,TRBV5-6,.,TGTGCCAGCAGCTTGGCCGGGGACGAAGGGGATACGCAGTATTTT,CASSLAGDEGDTQYF
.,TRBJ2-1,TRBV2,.,TGTGCCAGCAGACAATTTGCGGGGTTCGATGAGCAGTTCTTC,CASRQFAGFDEQFF
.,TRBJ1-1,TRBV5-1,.,TGCGCCAGCAGCTTTCTGGGAATGAACACTGAAGCTTTCTTT,CASSFLGMNTEAFF
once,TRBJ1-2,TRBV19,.,TGTGCCAGTACACAGTCAAGTAAAAGCTATGGCTACACCTTC,CASTQSSKSYGYTF
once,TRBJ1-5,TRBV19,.,TGTGCCAGTAGTCCTCGACACTTGGGTACTAATCAGCCCCAGCATTTT,CASSPRHLGTNQPQHF